This T cell receptor beta chain was found in a study of blood T cell repertoires in COVID-19. Trimming shortened V by 9 bases and J by 0 bases, and 8 bases separated the two germline ends. From germline, CDR1 is SGHNT and CDR2 YENEEA. This CDR3 has 12 residues. Original analysis: Nucleated cell counts were estimated from reference gene primer amplification. Sequencing was performed with immunoSEQ multiplex PCR; in TCRdb, only in-frame clones are kept and a portion is missing. The DNA was the basis for D and trimming; V, J and clone size are from that table. The sample holds 350,000 to 400,000 clones; around 88% are singletons and the top ten take roughly 6.6%.

Sequencing used peripheral blood. The receptor's source is a woman in her sixties or seventies with COVID-19, enrolled during active disease. This rearrangement joins TRBV11-3 to TRBJ2-5; D possibly corresponds to TRBD1 (5 bases). The DNA for the CDR3 is TGTGCCAGTGCAGGGAACCAAGAGACCCAGTACTTC. It codes for CASAGNQETQYF. Complete variable domain (other parts from reference TRBV11-3 and TRBJ2-5): EAGVVQSPRYKIIEKKQPVAFWCNPISGHNTLYWYLQNLGQGPELLIRYENEEAVDDSQLPKDRFSAERLKGVDSTLKIQPAELGDSAVYLCASAGNQETQYFGPGTRLLVL.